One T cell receptor (beta chain) is described in this entry. These data originate in a study of graft-versus-host responses after intestinal transplantation. Some clones are missing from TCRdb's copy, which holds only in-frame ones; the method was immunoSEQ multiplex PCR. The sample carries roughly 60,000 clones, about 93% recorded once. The length of the CDR3 is 15 residues. Germline trimming cut 7 bases from V and 4 bases from J; bases unmatched to any gene: 9. CDR1 and CDR2 (germline): MDHEN, SYDVKM. The specimen was PBMCs, collected about 120 days after intestinal transplantation. The receptor comes from a human patient who received an intestinal transplant, so some T cells may come from the graft donor. The rearrangement joins TRBV28 to TRBJ1-2; 10 bases line up with TRBD1. The CDR3 DNA reads TGTGCCAGCAACGTACGGACAGGGGGAGGCTATGGCTACACCTTC. It specifies CASNVRTGGGYGYTF.